This T cell receptor beta chain was profiled in a study of T cells after yellow fever vaccination (dated by TCRdb to the late 2010s). For the study in its entirety: Libraries from fractions with low cell numbers were prepared with the SMART-Seq v4 Ultra Low Input RNA kit. To follow T-cell clones before and after primary and booster YFV17D yellow fever vaccination, bulk TCR alpha and beta repertoires were sequenced over time. Two healthy male donors made up the cohort, one aged 18 to 29 years and the other aged 30 to 40 years. Blood samples were taken at several timepoints before and after primary and secondary immunization, and bulk PBMC replicates and cell subsets were isolated. Findings and caveats that apply to the study as a whole: Compared with the primary T-cell response, the secondary T-cell response was faster but weaker, reaching its peak on day 5 rather than on day 15. Computational filtering was required because FACS-sorted repertoires could contain abundant contaminating clonotypes from the bulk population. Because the study included only two donors, the extent to which the findings can be generalized is limited. Most clones expanded after primary vaccination (approximately 97% of CD4 and approximately 86% of CD8) were re-detected after the booster, suggesting that broad memory maintenance occurred. A small share of clonotypes was detected in both CD4 and CD8 compartments, with the overlap likely arising from convergent recombination.

Only a few counts were recorded for this clonotype. What this receptor recognizes is not known. No much larger clone exists at a distance of one base, and base qualities are not known. Sequenced on an Illumina NovaSeq 6000. Synthesis of TCR cDNA relied on 5'RACE template switching, a step that introduced a universal primer site along with unique molecular identifiers. Priming for cDNA synthesis came from both the TCR alpha and TCR beta constant segments. Libraries were amplified in two PCR steps, with sample barcodes and sequencing adapters added in the second step. Sequencing of libraries was performed on Illumina HiSeq 2500 (2x100 bp) or NovaSeq (2x150 bp). In the authors' own workflow: Demultiplexing of reads and collapsing into UMI consensus sequences were performed with MIGEC, and V(D)J alignment was carried out with MiXCR. Clonotypes responding to the vaccine were identified with edgeR on replicate PBMC samples, with the criteria of FDR below 0.01 and a log2 fold change above 5 up to day 15. CD4 or CD8 identity was assigned to each bulk clonotype according to whether the clonotype was present at higher abundance in the sequenced CD4 repertoire or the sequenced CD8 repertoire. TCRdb reprocessing: public reads trimmed at Q25 with fastp, clones called with MiXCR, in-frame beta chains kept. A single entry per CDR3 protein holds the most common genes and DNA from its merged rows. What appears here as the V and J calls and clone size reflects TCRdb's work, not the paper's. This sample lists hundreds of thousands of distinct CDR3 sequences; 3% to 4.5% were detected once. The ten largest clones capture around 20% of the sample.

There are 14 amino acids in the CDR3, from cysteine to phenylalanine inclusive. The entry retains the CDR3 DNA only, 42 bases that are in frame from base 1. The germline V gene (reference sequence) provides CDR1 LNHNV and CDR2 YYDKDF. Trimmed from V: 3 bases; trimmed from J: 6 bases; junction bases lacking a gene match: 5. Taken with the paper, the label for treatment or condition translates to: live attenuated yellow fever vaccine strain. At each blood-draw timepoint, two biological replicates of bulk PBMCs were collected. A standard Ficoll-Paque protocol was used to isolate PBMCs from peripheral blood. TriZol was used to extract RNA from bulk PBMCs, CD4 and CD8 fractions, and dextramer-positive and dextramer-negative fractions.

The specimen was PBMCs, collected on the day of the yellow fever booster vaccination. The chain uses TRBV15 and TRBJ2-1; 7 bases in the middle match TRBD1. The clonotype was recovered from a man younger than 35 who received the YFV17D yellow fever vaccine. Read as DNA, the sequence is TGTGCCACCAGCAGTGTGACAGGGTTCAATGAGCAGTTCTTC. Its translation is CATSSVTGFNEQFF.